Shown below are 20 T cell receptor beta chains from a single sample sequenced in a study of blood T cell repertoires in COVID-19. Method: immunoSEQ multiplex PCR; TCRdb's copy keeps in-frame clones and lacks some. The sample shows 160,000 or so clones, approximately 80% of them seen only once. The specimen sequenced was peripheral blood. The origin of the receptors is a man between 60 and 75 years old with acute or convalescent COVID-19.

J is TRBJ1-1 and V is TRBV18; 7 bases fit TRBD1. Germline V lookup: CDR1 KGHSH, CDR2 LQKENI. CDR3 length equals 16 residues. J gave up 2 bases and V 4 bases, and 10 bases lay outside the gene matches. CDR3 DNA: TGTGCCAGCTCACTTACTACCGGGACAGTAAACACTGAAGCTTTCTTT. Amino acids: CASSLTTGTVNTEAFF. Full variable domain (missing parts from reference TRBV18 and TRBJ1-1): NAGVMQNPRHLVRRRGQEARLRCSPMKGHSHVYWYRQLPEEGLKFMVYLQKENIIDESGMPKERFSAEFPKEGPSILRIQQVVRGDSAAYFCASSLTTGTVNTEAFFGQGTRLTVV.

The V call is TRBV10-2, the J call TRBJ1-4, with 7 bases lining up with TRBD1. The germline V gene has CDR1 WSHSY and CDR2 SAAADI. CDR3 length equals 13 residues. The V and J ends lost 9 bases and 8 bases, in that order; junction bases with no gene match: 9. CDR3 protein: CASRDSGVEKLFF. The CDR3 DNA reads as TGCGCCAGTAGGGACAGTGGAGTGGAAAAACTGTTTTTT.

The chain carries TRBV6-5 and TRBJ2-7, with 11 bases that match TRBD1. V lost 11 bases, J lost 7 bases, and 10 bases stayed unmatched. Germline CDR1 and CDR2: MNHEY and SVGAGI. The CDR3 consists of 13 residues. This CDR3 is CASRTGGFSEQYF. DNA for the CDR3: TGTGCCTCCAGGACAGGGGGCTTCTCAGAGCAGTACTTC.

The chain employs TRBV7-2 and TRBJ1-4, with 9 nucleotides matching TRBD1. J lost 3 bases, V lost 5 bases, and 10 bases had no gene match. The CDR3 is made up of 17 amino acids. Germline loops: CDR1 SGHTA, CDR2 FQGNSA. CDR3 region: CASSLFGTGFSNEKLFF. The CDR3 DNA reads TGTGCCAGCAGCCTTTTCGGGACAGGGTTTTCTAATGAAAAACTGTTTTTT.

The chain links TRBV28 to TRBJ1-3; D might be TRBD1 (6 bases). The CDR3 has 13 residues. Trimming left V 8 bases short and J 8 bases short, with 16 bases between. Germline values: CDR1 MDHEN, CDR2 SYDVKM. CDR3 nucleotides: TGTGCCAGCGGCACAGGGTCCCTCGACACCATATATTTT. Encoded protein: CASGTGSLDTIYF.

V usage is TRBV7-8 and J usage is TRBJ1-1, with 9 positions matching TRBD1. The V and J ends lost 5 bases and 1 base, in that order; junction bases with no gene match: 8. Germline V gene sequence: CDR1 SGHVS, CDR2 FQNEAQ. CDR3 length equals 16 residues. DNA of the CDR3: TGTGCCAGCAGCATTAGGACAGGGGCCCCGAACACTGAAGCTTTCTTT. Amino acids: CASSIRTGAPNTEAFF.

Here the CDR3 DNA reads TGTGCCAGTAGTATTACAGGGGTCAACTATGGCTACACCTTC. Its translation is CASSITGVNYGYTF. The V gene is TRBV19, the J gene TRBJ1-2; 7 positions match TRBD1. V shed 3 bases and J 2 bases; nucleotides not matched to a gene: 3. The germline V gene has CDR1 LNHDA and CDR2 SQIVND (reference sequence). This CDR3 has 14 amino acids. The full variable domain, with the rest looked up from reference TRBV19 and TRBJ1-2, is DGGITQSPKYLFRKEGQNVTLSCEQNLNHDAMYWYRQDPGQGLRLIYYSQIVNDFQKGDIAEGYSVSREKKESFPLTVTSAQKNPTAFYLCASSITGVNYGYTFGSGTRLTVV.

This chain links TRBV2 with TRBJ1-4; D is ambiguous. The CDR3 spans 13 residues. The germline V gene has CDR1 SNHLY and CDR2 FYNNEI. The ends were cut back, 4 bases at V and 4 bases at J, with 7 bases in the middle. The CDR3 spells CASSAVYNEKLFF. Here the CDR3 DNA reads TGTGCCAGCAGTGCAGTTTATAATGAAAAACTGTTTTTT. Full variable domain (remainder filled in from reference TRBV2 and TRBJ1-4): EPEVTQTPSHQVTQMGQEVILRCVPISNHLYFYWYRQILGQKVEFLVSFYNNEISEKSEIFDDQFSVERPDGSNFTLKIRSTKLEDSAMYFCASSAVYNEKLFFGSGTQLSVL.

The chain couples TRBV3-1 (or the pseudogene TRBV3-2) to TRBJ2-5; 10 bases are shared with TRBD1. The CDR3 extends over 15 amino acids. The germline gives CDR1 LGHDT, CDR2 YNNKEL (reference sequence). The V gene end was trimmed by 1 base and the J gene end by 6 bases; junction bases not matched to a gene: 5. The CDR3 protein is CASSQGRDRGQTQYF. The CDR3 nucleotides are TGTGCCAGCAGCCAAGGCCGGGACAGGGGTCAGACCCAGTACTTC.

The rearrangement joins TRBV7-9 to TRBJ2-5, with TRBD1 identical over 7 bases. This CDR3 comprises 15 residues. CDR1 is SEHNR and CDR2 is FQNEAQ in the germline V gene (reference sequence). The V and J ends lost 3 bases and 3 bases, in that order; junction bases with no gene match: 7. In nucleotides, the CDR3 is TGTGCCAGCAGCTTCCCCAGGACAGGAAAAGAGACCCAGTACTTC. This codes for CASSFPRTGKETQYF.

This chain connects TRBV5-1 to TRBJ2-3, with 9 bases fitting TRBD2. Germline V gene data show CDR1 as SGHRS and CDR2 as YFSETQ. This CDR3 comprises 14 residues. The trim removed 2 bases at V and 3 bases at J, leaving 1 base unmatched. This CDR3 reads CASSLAGGTDTQYF. The CDR3 DNA is TGCGCCAGCAGCTTAGCGGGGGGTACAGATACGCAGTATTTT.

This clone was detected only once. This chain links TRBV6-2 or TRBV6-3 with TRBJ2-7; 9 positions match TRBD1. CDR3 length equals 16 residues. V lost 6 bases, J lost 2 bases, and 11 bases stayed unmatched. Per germline, CDR1 MNHEY and CDR2 SVGEGT. DNA for the CDR3: TGTGCCAGCAGGCCTGAGCCGGGACAGGGACCCTACGAGCAGTACTTC. Translating it yields CASRPEPGQGPYEQYF.

This chain links TRBV14 with TRBJ2-5; 15 nucleotides align to TRBD2. Germline assignment: CDR1 SGHDN and CDR2 FVKESK. The CDR3 sequence is 16 residues long. Unmatched junction bases numbered 9, after V lost 6 bases and J lost 7 bases. The CDR3 nucleotides read TGTGCCAGCAGGTACACATGGACTAGCGGGAGGGCGACCCAGTACTTC. It specifies CASRYTWTSGRATQYF. The variable domain in full, with the rest retrieved from reference TRBV14 and TRBJ2-5, is EAGVTQFPSHSVIEKGQTVTLRCDPISGHDNLYWYRRVMGKEIKFLLHFVKESKQDESGMPNNRFLAERTGGTYSTLKVQPAELEDSGVYFCASRYTWTSGRATQYFGPGTRLLVL.

The V call is TRBV9, the J call TRBJ1-2; the D is unclear. Germline assignment: CDR1 SGDLS and CDR2 YYNGEE. The CDR3 loop spans 12 amino acids. With 3 bases removed from V and 9 bases from J, the gap between germline ends came to 12 bases. The CDR3 DNA reads as TGTGCCAGCAGCGGCCCGGGGTTTAGCTACACCTTC. Its protein product is CASSGPGFSYTF.

The J gene is TRBJ1-5, the V gene TRBV18; 12 bases align to TRBD1. The CDR3 sequence is 18 residues long. The J segment lost 2 bases and the V segment lost 6 bases, leaving 11 bases of the junction unmatched. Germline CDR1 KGHSH, CDR2 LQKENI. Written as DNA, the CDR3 is TGTGCCAGCTCCCCGATAGGGACAGGGGGCGATGGCAATCAGCCCCAGCATTTT. Amino acids: CASSPIGTGGDGNQPQHF.

This chain links TRBV19 with TRBJ1-5, with a tentative D call TRBD1 (6 bases). The CDR3 runs 13 residues. V lost 4 bases to trimming and J lost 6 bases, with 10 bases between them. Germline lookup yields CDR1 LNHDA and CDR2 SQIVND (reference sequence). In DNA, the CDR3 is TGTGCCAGTAGTAACAGGGAAACTCAGCCCCAGCATTTT. Translated, it gives CASSNRETQPQHF.

V and J are TRBV3-1 (or the pseudogene TRBV3-2) and TRBJ2-7; D gene ambiguous. CDR3 length equals 13 residues. V lost 5 bases and J lost 0, with 8 bases in between. Germline CDR1 and CDR2: LGHDT and YNNKEL (reference sequence). The CDR3 DNA is TGTGCCAGCAGCTCAACTACCTCCTACGAGCAGTACTTC. Its translation: CASSSTTSYEQYF.

V usage is TRBV5-6 and J usage is TRBJ1-2; no firm D call. The CDR3 sequence is 15 residues long. Germline CDR1 reads SGHDT; CDR2 reads YYEEEE. V was clipped by 4 bases and J by 2 bases, with 15 bases between them. Here the CDR3 reads CASSEEVYWNYGYTF. The DNA of the CDR3 is TGTGCCAGCAGCGAAGAGGTATACTGGAACTATGGCTACACCTTC.

This clone was observed a single time. The V call is TRBV6-6, the J call TRBJ2-1; 7 positions agree with TRBD2. This CDR3 has 14 residues. From germline, CDR1 is MNHNY and CDR2 SVGAGI (reference sequence). With 8 bases clipped from V and 4 bases from J, the junction kept 8 bases outside the gene matches. The CDR3, as DNA: TGTGCCAGCCGCACGGGTAGCGGGTACAATGAGCAGTTCTTC. It translates to CASRTGSGYNEQFF.

V is TRBV5-1 and J is TRBJ2-2; TRBD1 agrees at 7 bases. Germline trimming cut 4 bases from V and 6 bases from J; bases unmatched to any gene: 3. There are 13 residues in the CDR3. CDR1 and CDR2 (germline): SGHRS, YFSETQ. The CDR3 loop reads CASSLGTAGELFF. The CDR3 region has the DNA TGCGCCAGCAGCCTCGGGACAGCCGGGGAGCTGTTTTTT.